A selection of T cell receptor beta chains follows, all from one sample in a study of T-cell reconstitution after alpha-beta-depleted transplantation in children. TCRdb re-derived calls from the PCR reads in MiXCR, one entry per CDR3 protein. The sample contains 750,000 to 950,000 distinct CDR3 sequences, approximately 15% of which appear only once. Sequences were derived from PBMCs, mostly from graft donor cells, sampled 360 days after TCRalphabeta/CD19-depleted stem cell transplant. All receptors come from a male patient between 5 and 17 years old who had a stem cell transplant for acute lymphoblastic leukemia, so the T cells may come from the graft donor. CDR3s include the opening cysteine and the closing phenylalanine or tryptophan. D genes are given only for firm matches.

d_gene	j_gene	v_gene	CDR3aa
TRBD2	TRBJ2-3	TRBV20-1	CSARAWTSGSHADTQYF
-	TRBJ2-3	TRBV7-2	CASSGLRGDDGPLQTRTDTQYF
-	TRBJ1-1	TRBV9	CASSRGGDTEAFF
-	TRBJ2-5	TRBV12-3/TRBV12-4	CASSFPNLETQYF
-	TRBJ2-7	TRBV7-2	CASSPQGDLETYEQYF
-	TRBJ1-1	TRBV21-1	CASSKDPGDTEAFF
-	TRBJ2-4	TRBV7-9	CASSSRDDGKNIQYF
-	TRBJ2-2	TRBV20-1	CSATDRGPSTGELFF
TRBD1	TRBJ2-1	TRBV7-9	CASSLGTGGITEFF
-	TRBJ2-3	TRBV29-1	CSVAAANRDGTGQYF
TRBD2	TRBJ2-2	TRBV5-1	CASSLELAGAATGELFF